The source of this T cell receptor beta chain is a study of blood T cells in healthy people across ages. The V end was cut by 4 bases, the J end by 2 bases, with 7 bases between. CDR3 length: 13 residues. Germline assignment: CDR1 SNHLY and CDR2 FYNNEI. The authors ran a second PCR of roughly 6 to 11 cycles using a sample-barcoded 5' primer and a J-beta primer mix. Using its own MiXCR run on the 5' RACE reads, TCRdb lists one record per CDR3 protein. The repertoire holds approximately 1.5 million distinct CDR3 sequences, with approximately 32% as singletons. Material: blood. The chain has TRBV2 and TRBJ2-3, with D unresolved. This clonotype originated in a young woman in good health. CDR3 residues: CASSAMTTDTQYF. CDR3 bases: TGTGCCAGCAGTGCTATGACCACAGATACGCAGTATTTT.